The rows below give T cell receptor beta chains drawn from one sample of a study of T cells in tumors after PD-1 blockade. The data were produced by immunoSEQ multiplex PCR, yet TCRdb's version contains in-frame clones alone and is incomplete. Counted here are fewer than 5,000 clones, 60% to 75% occurring once; the ten biggest clones make up approximately 31%. The sequenced sample was tumor tissue, obtained before anti-PD-1 treatment. These receptors were obtained from a human donor with cutaneous squamous cell carcinoma. CDR3s include the opening cysteine and the closing phenylalanine or tryptophan. The order of the fields is V gene, D gene, clone size, J gene, CDR3 protein, CDR3 DNA. The D gene is left open where the match is weak. Expanded clones are given a class, and other clones once, few, many or no size at all.

>TRBV7-9|.|.|TRBJ2-5
CASRRGYQETQYF
TGTGCCAGCAGACGGGGGTACCAAGAGACCCAGTACTTC
>TRBV21-1|.|medium-sized|TRBJ2-1
CASSKGGYNEQFF
TGTGCCAGCAGCAAAGGGGGTTACAATGAGCAGTTCTTC
>TRBV19|.|.|TRBJ2-1
CASRTSTYNEQFF
TGTGCCAGTCGGACAAGTACCTACAATGAGCAGTTCTTC
>TRBV30|.|.|TRBJ1-2
CAWSDDRQTHPRYGYTF
TGTGCCTGGAGTGATGACAGGCAGACTCACCCCCGCTATGGCTACACCTTC
>TRBV6-5|TRBD1|few|TRBJ2-2
CASGMTGGIGELFF
TGTGCCAGCGGGATGACAGGGGGAATCGGGGAGCTGTTTTTT
>TRBV6-1|.|few|TRBJ1-5
CASSDRILQPQHF
TGTGCCAGCAGTGATCGGATCCTCCAGCCCCAGCATTTT
>TRBV11-1|.|.|TRBJ1-1
CASSSSGRVNTEAFF
TGTGCCAGCAGCTCCAGCGGACGGGTGAACACTGAAGCTTTCTTT
>TRBV6-5|TRBD1|.|TRBJ1-5
CASRDTGGPNQPQHF
TGTGCCAGCAGGGACACAGGGGGTCCGAATCAGCCCCAGCATTTT
>TRBV30|.|.|TRBJ1-5
CAWSDSSGGQPQHF
TGTGCCTGGAGCGATAGCTCCGGGGGTCAGCCCCAGCATTTT
>TRBV5-6|TRBD2|once|TRBJ2-3
CASSLRLAGDTDTQYF
TGTGCCAGCAGCTTGAGGTTAGCGGGGGACACAGATACGCAGTATTTT
>TRBV19|.|.|TRBJ1-5
CASKGTGTGQPQHF
TGTGCCAGTAAGGGGACGGGTACGGGGCAGCCCCAGCATTTT
>TRBV28|.|.|TRBJ1-1
CASSFHGGVEAFF
TGTGCCAGCAGTTTCCATGGGGGAGTTGAAGCTTTCTTT
>TRBV7-8|.|.|TRBJ1-6
CASSLGGENSPLHF
TGTGCCAGCAGCTTAGGGGGGGAGAATTCACCCCTCCACTTT
>TRBV24-1|.|.|TRBJ1-2
CATSPGSYGYTF
TGTGCCACCAGCCCGGGGTCCTATGGCTACACCTTC
>TRBV10-2|TRBD1|.|TRBJ1-1
CASRGQGASTEAFF
TGCGCCAGCAGGGGACAGGGGGCTAGTACTGAAGCTTTCTTT
>TRBV28|.|.|TRBJ1-6
CASYQGDRYNSPLHF
TGTGCCAGCTACCAGGGTGATCGGTATAATTCACCCCTCCACTTT
>TRBV2|.|.|TRBJ2-6
CASRVFGANVLTF
TGTGCCAGCAGGGTTTTTGGGGCCAACGTCCTGACTTTC
>TRBV21-1|.|few|TRBJ1-2
CASSKKQGFLTGYTF
TGTGCCAGCAGCAAGAAACAGGGTTTCTTGACTGGCTACACCTTC
>TRBV6-5|.|.|TRBJ1-1
CASSYGGRTEAFF
TGTGCCAGCAGTTACGGGGGTCGGACTGAAGCTTTCTTT
>TRBV11-2|TRBD1|.|TRBJ1-3
CASSLKFSGQGSDTIYF
TGTGCCAGCAGCTTAAAATTTTCTGGACAGGGGTCGGACACCATATATTTT
>TRBV7-6|TRBD2|.|TRBJ2-2
CASSLAGGANTGELFF
TGTGCCAGCAGCTTAGCGGGGGGGGCGAACACCGGGGAGCTGTTTTTT
>TRBV6-1|.|.|TRBJ1-4
CASSGPEGSTNEKLFF
TGTGCCAGCAGTGGCCCCGAGGGATCAACTAATGAAAAACTGTTTTTT
>TRBV5-1|.|.|TRBJ2-3
CASSFTVGTLSTDTQYF
TGCGCCAGCAGCTTCACGGTAGGGACACTGAGCACAGATACGCAGTATTTT
>TRBV7-2|TRBD2|.|TRBJ2-3
CASSLDGGLASDTQYF
TGTGCCAGCAGCTTGGACGGAGGACTAGCCTCAGATACGCAGTATTTT
>TRBV19|.|.|TRBJ2-7
CASSRQTSSYEQYF
TGTGCCAGTAGCCGACAGACCAGCTCCTACGAGCAGTACTTC
>TRBV5-1|TRBD2|.|TRBJ2-7
CASSLGRGDYEQYF
TGCGCCAGCAGCTTGGGGCGGGGGGACTACGAGCAGTACTTC
>TRBV18|TRBD1|.|TRBJ1-5
CASSPDRGQQPQHF
TGTGCCAGCTCACCGGACAGGGGGCAACAGCCCCAGCATTTT
>TRBV5-4|TRBD2|few|TRBJ2-1
CASSLGLAGGRNEQFF
TGTGCCAGCAGCTTGGGACTAGCGGGGGGCAGGAATGAGCAGTTCTTC
>TRBV5-1|.|once|TRBJ2-3
CASSSRLTGTTDTQYF
TGCGCCAGCAGCTCCCGTTTGACGGGAACGACAGATACGCAGTATTTT
>TRBV1|.|.|TRBJ2-5
CTSSQEIAQCIRWTQYF
TGCACCAGCAGCCAAGAGATAGCGCAGTGTATTAGGTGGACCCAGTACTTC
>TRBV18|.|.|TRBJ2-7
CASSPPQSYEQYF
TGTGCCAGCTCACCGCCACAGAGCTACGAGCAGTACTTC
>TRBV27|TRBD2|.|TRBJ2-1
CASSLAGGQLNEQFF
TGTGCCAGCAGTTTAGCGGGGGGACAACTCAATGAGCAGTTCTTC
>TRBV2|TRBD1|.|TRBJ2-7
CASSDSRTGDPNEQYF
TGTGCCAGCAGTGACTCCCGGACAGGGGACCCCAACGAGCAGTACTTC
>TRBV3-1/TRBV3-2|TRBD2|few|TRBJ2-2
CASTRLAGGYTGELFF
TGTGCCAGCACCCGACTAGCGGGGGGTTACACCGGGGAGCTGTTTTTT
>TRBV18|.|.|TRBJ1-3
CASSPPQPGDSSGNTIYF
TGTGCCAGCTCACCACCTCAGCCAGGCGACAGCTCTGGAAACACCATATATTTT
>TRBV25-1|.|.|TRBJ2-7
CASSRGVVGEQYF
TGTGCCAGCTCAAGAGGGGTGGTGGGTGAGCAGTACTTC
>TRBV6-5|.|.|TRBJ2-6
CAGNRAGANVLTF
TGTGCCGGAAACAGGGCTGGGGCCAACGTCCTGACTTTC
>TRBV3-1/TRBV3-2|.|.|TRBJ2-3
CASSQGLTDWGDTQYF
TGTGCCAGCAGCCAAGGCCTCACGGACTGGGGAGATACGCAGTATTTT
>TRBV6-5|.|.|TRBJ2-6
CASHHYGANVLTF
TGTGCCAGCCACCATTACGGGGCCAACGTCCTGACTTTC
>TRBV19|.|.|TRBJ2-7
CASSIRSGGYEQYF
TGTGCCAGTAGTATTCGTTCCGGAGGCTACGAGCAGTACTTC
>TRBV14|.|.|TRBJ1-1
CASSPIPGTEAFF
TGTGCCAGCAGCCCGATTCCGGGTACTGAAGCTTTCTTT
>TRBV4-1|.|.|TRBJ2-2
CASSHNTGELFF
TGCGCCAGCAGCCACAACACCGGGGAGCTGTTTTTT
>TRBV7-2|TRBD1|large|TRBJ2-7
CASSLYRGSYEQYF
TGTGCCAGCAGCCTGTACAGGGGCTCCTACGAGCAGTACTTC
>TRBV27|.|.|TRBJ2-7
CASSLSAGTSHYEQYF
TGTGCCAGCAGTTTATCGGCCGGGACATCACACTACGAGCAGTACTTC
>TRBV6-1|TRBD1|.|TRBJ2-2
CASSVRDRGGTGELFF
TGTGCCAGCAGTGTTCGGGACAGGGGTGGCACCGGGGAGCTGTTTTTT
>TRBV3-1/TRBV3-2|.|few|TRBJ1-2
CASSQDEDGYTF
TGTGCCAGCAGCCAAGACGAGGATGGCTACACCTTC
>TRBV6-5|TRBD1|.|TRBJ1-2
CASSNDRGYGYTF
TGTGCCAGCAGTAATGACAGGGGCTATGGCTACACCTTC
>TRBV5-1|.|.|TRBJ2-2
CASRRDGSLGGELFF
TGCGCCAGCCGACGGGACGGTAGCTTAGGCGGGGAGCTGTTTTTT
>TRBV7-8|.|.|TRBJ2-1
CASSLVGNEQFF
TGTGCCAGCAGCTTAGTAGGTAATGAGCAGTTCTTC
>TRBV2|.|.|TRBJ1-2
CASSERGSPGGGYTF
TGTGCCAGCAGTGAGAGGGGGAGTCCCGGTGGTGGCTACACCTTC
>TRBV24-1|.|.|TRBJ1-3
CATSAGGGPGNTIYF
TGTGCCACCAGCGCCGGGGGGGGGCCTGGAAACACCATATATTTT
>TRBV2|TRBD1|.|TRBJ1-6
CASRDLTGAGSPLHF
TGTGCCAGCAGAGACCTTACAGGGGCTGGTTCACCCCTCCACTTT
>TRBV6-5|.|few|TRBJ2-7
CASSLTRSYEQYF
TGTGCCAGCAGTCTTACACGATCCTACGAGCAGTACTTC
>TRBV2|TRBD1|.|TRBJ1-2
CASSPGDRSYGYTF
TGTGCCAGCAGCCCGGGGGACAGGTCCTATGGCTACACCTTC
>TRBV6-6|.|medium-sized|TRBJ2-7
CASSPEAPEDTQYEQYF
TGTGCCAGCAGTCCAGAGGCGCCCGAGGACACACAATACGAGCAGTACTTC
>TRBV2|.|.|TRBJ2-1
CASSEDRQGGNEQFF
TGTGCCAGCAGTGAAGACAGACAAGGAGGCAATGAGCAGTTCTTC
>TRBV2|TRBD1|medium-sized|TRBJ1-3
CASSPGTGGSGNTIYF
TGTGCCAGCAGTCCCGGGACAGGGGGCTCGGGAAACACCATATATTTT
>TRBV2|.|once|TRBJ1-5
CASNQANNQPQHF
TGTGCCAGCAACCAGGCAAACAATCAGCCCCAGCATTTT
>TRBV4-2|TRBD2|.|TRBJ2-3
CASSQAVYLSGGAGDTQYF
TGTGCCAGCAGCCAAGCGGTTTACCTTAGCGGGGGGGCCGGGGATACGCAGTATTTT